This TCR beta chain was identified during a study of a mutant IDH1 vaccine in newly diagnosed glioma. Overall study context: Before enrollment, patients got radiotherapy alone, temozolomide alone, or mostly the combination. Findings and caveats of the study: Vaccine-induced immune responses occurred in 90% to 95% of patients. Variations in leading peripheral T cell clonotypes appeared to have no connection with pseudoprogression.

This CDR3 has 15 residues. Per the germline V gene, CDR1 is SGHTA and CDR2 is FQGTGA. V was clipped by 5 bases and J by 4 bases, with 15 bases between them. TCRdb's table, derived via immunoSEQ multiplex PCR, lists solely in-frame clones and lacks some. The sample lists about 96,000 clones, roughly 77% occurring once. Comments on this clone: The antigen remains undetermined.

Time point given: baseline, week 1 (first vaccination visit). Regarding treatment: pre-vaccination baseline after standard-of-care therapy. Donors had new IDH1-mutant astrocytomas of WHO grade 3 or 4 (ATRX-lost). Specimen: PBMCs, collected from a glioma patient treated with radiotherapy, temozolomide or both. The sequence came from a man between 40 and 49 years old with glioma. The J gene is TRBJ2-1, the V gene TRBV7-3; the D call may be TRBD1 or TRBD2 (5 bases each). In DNA form, the CDR3 reads TGTGCCAGCAGCCGTAGCAGGGAGCTGTACAATGAGCAGTTCTTC. It encodes CASSRSRELYNEQFF.